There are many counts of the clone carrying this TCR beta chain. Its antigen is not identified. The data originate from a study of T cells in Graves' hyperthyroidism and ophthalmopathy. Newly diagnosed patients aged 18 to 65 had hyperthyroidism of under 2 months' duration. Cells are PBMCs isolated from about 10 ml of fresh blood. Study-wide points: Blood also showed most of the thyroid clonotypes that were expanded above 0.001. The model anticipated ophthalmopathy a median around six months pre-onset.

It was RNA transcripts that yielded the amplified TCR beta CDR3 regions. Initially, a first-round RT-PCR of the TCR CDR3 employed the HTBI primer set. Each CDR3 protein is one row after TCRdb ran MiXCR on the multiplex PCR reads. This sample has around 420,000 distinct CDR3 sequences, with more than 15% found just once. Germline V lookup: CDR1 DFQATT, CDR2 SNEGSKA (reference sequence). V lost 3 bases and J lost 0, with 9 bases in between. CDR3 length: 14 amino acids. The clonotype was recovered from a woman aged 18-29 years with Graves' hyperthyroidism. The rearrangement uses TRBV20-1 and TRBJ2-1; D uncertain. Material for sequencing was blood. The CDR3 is CSASFDLSYNEQFF. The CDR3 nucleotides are TGCAGTGCTAGTTTTGATCTCTCCTACAATGAGCAGTTCTTC.